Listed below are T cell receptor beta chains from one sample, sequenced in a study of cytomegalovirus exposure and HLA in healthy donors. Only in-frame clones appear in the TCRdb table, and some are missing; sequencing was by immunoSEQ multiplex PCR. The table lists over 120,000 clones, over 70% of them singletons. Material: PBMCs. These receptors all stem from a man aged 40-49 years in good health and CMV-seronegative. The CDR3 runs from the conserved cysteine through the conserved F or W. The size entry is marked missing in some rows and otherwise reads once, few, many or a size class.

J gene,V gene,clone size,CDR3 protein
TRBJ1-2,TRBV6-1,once,CASSTNYGYTF
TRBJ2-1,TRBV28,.,CASSKDRGWYNEQFF
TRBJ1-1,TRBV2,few,CASSRTGVNTEAFF
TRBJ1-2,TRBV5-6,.,CASSLLYGYTF
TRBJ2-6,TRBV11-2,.,CASSFPRGGANVLTF
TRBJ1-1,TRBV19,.,CASSMEIGQEDTEAFF
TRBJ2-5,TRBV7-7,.,CASSRIGGGGEETQYF
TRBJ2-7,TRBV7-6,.,CASSPRGTRAYEQYF
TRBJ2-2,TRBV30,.,CAWGTGTNTGELFF
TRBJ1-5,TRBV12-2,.,CASRLTGDNQPQHF
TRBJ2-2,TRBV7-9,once,CASSFGTSLTGELFF
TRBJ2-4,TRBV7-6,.,CASSSTVAKNIQYF
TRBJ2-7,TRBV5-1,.,CAAGTQVCEQYF
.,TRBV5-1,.,CASSHTGDAPYEQYF
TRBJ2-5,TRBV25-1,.,CASSEIAGGRETQYF
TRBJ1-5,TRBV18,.,CASSPGTGGDQPQHF
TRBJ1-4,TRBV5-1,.,CASSLYGQGGNEKLFF
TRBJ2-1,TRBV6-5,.,CASSYSRAAGVNEQFF
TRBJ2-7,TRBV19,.,CASSYLAGGVHEQYF
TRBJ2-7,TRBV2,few,CASSGSGYEQYF
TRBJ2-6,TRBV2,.,CASSLPTGANVLTF
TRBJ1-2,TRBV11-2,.,CASSQTGTANYGYTF
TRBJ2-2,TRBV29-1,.,CSVEGQGITGELFF
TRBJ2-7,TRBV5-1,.,CASSLAGLSYEQYF
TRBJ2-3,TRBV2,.,CASRRDRTTDTQYF
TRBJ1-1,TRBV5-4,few,CASSLGDRNTEAFF
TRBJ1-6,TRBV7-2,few,CASSLFQGFGNSPLHF
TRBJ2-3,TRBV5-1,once,CASSLAQTDTQYF
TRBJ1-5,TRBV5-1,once,CASSEGTASNQPQHF
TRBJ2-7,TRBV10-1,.,CASKTGDSTYEQYF
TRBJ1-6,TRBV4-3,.,CASSGSAISPLHF
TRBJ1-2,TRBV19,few,CASLSRTANYGYTF
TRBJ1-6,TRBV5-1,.,CASSGTGNENSPLHF
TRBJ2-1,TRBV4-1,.,CASRERPLLAGHEQFF
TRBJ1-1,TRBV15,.,CATSRALTGGVSEAFF
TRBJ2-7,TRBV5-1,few,CARRGRGAGLGEQYF
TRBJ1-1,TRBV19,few,CASTLGGAAGAEAFF
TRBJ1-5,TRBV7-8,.,CASSVNRGDQPQHF
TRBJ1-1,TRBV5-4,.,CASRYRGPLNTEAFF
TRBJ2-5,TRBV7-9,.,CASSPLQGATKTQYF
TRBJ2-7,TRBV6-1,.,CASSAPGQGAREQYF
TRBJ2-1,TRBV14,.,CASSLAGGPSYNEQFF
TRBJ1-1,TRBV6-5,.,CASSYAGTPNTEAFF
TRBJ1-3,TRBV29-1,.,CSVMGEANTIYF